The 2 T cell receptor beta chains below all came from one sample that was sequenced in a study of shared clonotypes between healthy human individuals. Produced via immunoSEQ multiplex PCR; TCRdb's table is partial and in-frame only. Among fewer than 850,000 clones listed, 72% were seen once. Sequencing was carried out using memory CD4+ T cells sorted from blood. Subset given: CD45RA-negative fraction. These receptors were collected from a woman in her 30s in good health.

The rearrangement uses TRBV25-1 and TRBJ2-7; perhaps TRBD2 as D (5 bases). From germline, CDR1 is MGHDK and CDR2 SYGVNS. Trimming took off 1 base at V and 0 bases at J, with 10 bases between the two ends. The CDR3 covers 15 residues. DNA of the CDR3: TGTGCCAGCAGTGAATCTAGCAGGAGCTCCTACGAGCAGTACTTC. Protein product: CASSESSRSSYEQYF.

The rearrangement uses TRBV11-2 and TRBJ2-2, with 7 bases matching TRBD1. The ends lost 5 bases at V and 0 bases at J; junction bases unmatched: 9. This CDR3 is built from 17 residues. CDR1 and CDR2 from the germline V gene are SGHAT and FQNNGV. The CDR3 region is CASSRRQGSANTGELFF. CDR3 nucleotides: TGTGCCAGCAGCCGAAGACAGGGCTCCGCGAACACCGGGGAGCTGTTTTTT.